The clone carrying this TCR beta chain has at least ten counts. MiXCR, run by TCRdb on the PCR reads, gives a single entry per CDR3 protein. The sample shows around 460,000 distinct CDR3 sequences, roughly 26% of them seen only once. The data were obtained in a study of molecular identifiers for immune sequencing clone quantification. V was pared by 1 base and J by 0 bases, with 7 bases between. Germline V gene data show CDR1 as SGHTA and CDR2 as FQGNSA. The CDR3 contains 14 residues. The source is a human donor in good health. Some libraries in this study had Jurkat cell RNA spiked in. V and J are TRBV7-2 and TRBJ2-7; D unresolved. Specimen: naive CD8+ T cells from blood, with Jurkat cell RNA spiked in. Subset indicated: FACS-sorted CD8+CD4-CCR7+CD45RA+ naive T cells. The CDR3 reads CASSLVSSSYEQYF. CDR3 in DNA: TGTGCCAGCAGCTTAGTATCTAGCTCCTACGAGCAGTACTTC.